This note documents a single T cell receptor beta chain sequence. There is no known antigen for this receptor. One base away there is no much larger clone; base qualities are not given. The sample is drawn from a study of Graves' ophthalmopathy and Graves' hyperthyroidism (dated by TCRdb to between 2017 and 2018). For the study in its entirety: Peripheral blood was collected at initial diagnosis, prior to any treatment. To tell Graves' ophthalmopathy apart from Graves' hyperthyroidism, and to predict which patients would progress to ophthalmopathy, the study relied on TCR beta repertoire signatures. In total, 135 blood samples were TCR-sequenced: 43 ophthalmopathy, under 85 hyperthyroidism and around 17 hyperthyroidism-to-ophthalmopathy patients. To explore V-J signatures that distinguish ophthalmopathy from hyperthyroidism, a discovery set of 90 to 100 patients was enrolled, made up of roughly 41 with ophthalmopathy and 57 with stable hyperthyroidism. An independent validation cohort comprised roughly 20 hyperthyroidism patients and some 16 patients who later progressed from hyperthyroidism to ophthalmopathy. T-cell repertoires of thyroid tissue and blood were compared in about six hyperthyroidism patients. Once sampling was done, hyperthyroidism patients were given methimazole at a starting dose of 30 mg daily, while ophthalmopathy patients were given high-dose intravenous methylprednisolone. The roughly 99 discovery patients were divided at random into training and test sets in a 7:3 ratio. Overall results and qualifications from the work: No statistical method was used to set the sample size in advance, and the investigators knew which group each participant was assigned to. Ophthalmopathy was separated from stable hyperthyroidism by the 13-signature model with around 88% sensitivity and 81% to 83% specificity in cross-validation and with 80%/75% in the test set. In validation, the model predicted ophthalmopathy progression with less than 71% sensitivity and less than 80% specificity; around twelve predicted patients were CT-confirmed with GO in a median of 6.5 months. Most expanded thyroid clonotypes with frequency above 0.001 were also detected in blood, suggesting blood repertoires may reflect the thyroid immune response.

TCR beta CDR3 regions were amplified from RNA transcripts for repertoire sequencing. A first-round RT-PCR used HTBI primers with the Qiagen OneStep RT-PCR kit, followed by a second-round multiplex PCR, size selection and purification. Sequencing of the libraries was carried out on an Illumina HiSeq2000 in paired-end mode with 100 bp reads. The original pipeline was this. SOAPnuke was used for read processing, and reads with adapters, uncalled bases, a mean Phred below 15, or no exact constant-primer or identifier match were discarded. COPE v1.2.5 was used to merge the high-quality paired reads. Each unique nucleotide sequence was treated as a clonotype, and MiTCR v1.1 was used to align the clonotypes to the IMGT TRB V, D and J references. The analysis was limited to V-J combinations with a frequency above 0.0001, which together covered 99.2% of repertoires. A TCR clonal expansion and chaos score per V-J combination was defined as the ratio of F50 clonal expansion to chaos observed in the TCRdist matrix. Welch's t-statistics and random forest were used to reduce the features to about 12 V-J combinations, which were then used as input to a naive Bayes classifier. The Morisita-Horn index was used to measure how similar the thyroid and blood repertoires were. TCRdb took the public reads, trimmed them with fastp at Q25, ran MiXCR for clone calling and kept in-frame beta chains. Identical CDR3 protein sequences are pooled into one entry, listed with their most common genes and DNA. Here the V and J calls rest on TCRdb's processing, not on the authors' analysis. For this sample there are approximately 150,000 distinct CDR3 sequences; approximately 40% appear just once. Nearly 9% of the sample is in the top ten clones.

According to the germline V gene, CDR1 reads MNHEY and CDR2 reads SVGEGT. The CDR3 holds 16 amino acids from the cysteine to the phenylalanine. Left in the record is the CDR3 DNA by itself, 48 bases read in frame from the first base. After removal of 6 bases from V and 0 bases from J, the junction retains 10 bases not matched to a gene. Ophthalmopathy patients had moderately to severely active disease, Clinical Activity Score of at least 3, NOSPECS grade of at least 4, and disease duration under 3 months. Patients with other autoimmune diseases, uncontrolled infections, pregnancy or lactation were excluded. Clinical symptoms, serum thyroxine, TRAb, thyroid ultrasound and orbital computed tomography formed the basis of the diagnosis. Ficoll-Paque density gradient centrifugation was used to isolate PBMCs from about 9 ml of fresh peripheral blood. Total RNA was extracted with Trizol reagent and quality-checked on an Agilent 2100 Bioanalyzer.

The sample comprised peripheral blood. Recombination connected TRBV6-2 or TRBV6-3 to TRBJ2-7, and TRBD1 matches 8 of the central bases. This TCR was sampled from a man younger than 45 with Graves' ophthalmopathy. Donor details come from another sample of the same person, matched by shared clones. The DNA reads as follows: TGTGCCAGCAGCCACAGGGGGTCTGGAGGCTCCTACGAGCAGTACTTC. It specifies CASSHRGSGGSYEQYF.